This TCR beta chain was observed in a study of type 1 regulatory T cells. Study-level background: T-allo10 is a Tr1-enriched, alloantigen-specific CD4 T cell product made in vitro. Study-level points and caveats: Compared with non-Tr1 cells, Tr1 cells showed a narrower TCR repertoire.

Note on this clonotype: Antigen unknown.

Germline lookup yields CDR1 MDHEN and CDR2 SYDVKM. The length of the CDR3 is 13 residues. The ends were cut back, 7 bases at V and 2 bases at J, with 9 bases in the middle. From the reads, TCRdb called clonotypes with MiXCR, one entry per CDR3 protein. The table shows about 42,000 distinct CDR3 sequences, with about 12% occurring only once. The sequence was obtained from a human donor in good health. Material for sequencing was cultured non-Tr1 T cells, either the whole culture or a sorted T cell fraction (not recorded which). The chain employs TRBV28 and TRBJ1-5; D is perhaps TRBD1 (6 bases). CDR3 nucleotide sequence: TGTGCCAGCAAGGGGGACGGCAATCAGCCCCAGCATTTT. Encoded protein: CASKGDGNQPQHF. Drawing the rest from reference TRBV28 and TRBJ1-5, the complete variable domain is DVKVTQSSRYLVKRTGEKVFLECVQDMDHENMFWYRQDPGLGLRLIYFSYDVKMKEKGDIPEGYSVSREKKERFSLILESASTNQTSMYLCASKGDGNQPQHFGDGTRLSIL.